These 22 T cell receptor beta chains were sequenced from one sample in a study of tumor-infiltrating lymphocytes in primary liver carcinoma. The study co-extracted DNA and RNA from 20-30 mg of unsorted bulk tissue. The authors made TCR beta cDNA from around 500 ng total RNA with a constant-region primer. A slightly modified ARM-PCR protocol with three nested multiplex PCR rounds produced these TCR beta libraries. Two initial PCR rounds of roughly 10 cycles each paired TRBV1-TRBV30 forward primers with a C-beta reverse primer. MiXCR, run by TCRdb on the multiplex PCR reads, gives a single entry per CDR3 protein. The table includes over 100,000 distinct CDR3 sequences, roughly 70% detected once. The specimen was tumor-adjacent normal liver tissue. The source is a woman aged 60 to 75 with primary liver carcinoma and hepatitis B virus infection.

A few counts support this clonotype. A much larger clone differs by one base, so this may be a read error. This chain connects TRBV30 to TRBJ2-3, with 12 bases matching TRBD2. This CDR3 has 16 amino acids. The germline V gene has CDR1 GTSNPN and CDR2 SVGIG (reference sequence). CDR3 nucleotides: TGTGCCTGGAGAGATCTAGCGGGAGGGAACACAGTTACGCAGTATTTT. Protein product: CAWRDLAGGNTVTQYF.

Remarks on this clonotype: An end of the junction does not agree with germline; a read error may underlie this. This sequence joins TRBV5-1 and TRBJ1-1; D ambiguous. The CDR3 sequence is 16 residues long. The germline V gene has CDR1 SGHRS and CDR2 YFSETQ. The CDR3 nucleotides are TGCGGCAGCAGCTTGGCCGGCCGGGGAGTGAACACTGAAGCTTTCTTT. Translation gives CGSSLAGRGVNTEAFF.

This clonotype is a singleton in its sample. One end of the junction does not line up with germline, which may come from a read error. This chain joins TRBV7-9 and TRBJ1-1; 8 nucleotides agree with TRBD1. The CDR3 totals 12 residues. Per germline, CDR1 SEHNR and CDR2 FQNEAQ (reference sequence). The CDR3 DNA follows: TGTGCCAGCAGCTTACAGGGGGCTGAATCTCTCTTT. Encoded protein: CASSLQGAESLF.

This clonotype qualifies as medium-sized. This sequence joins TRBV29-1 and TRBJ1-1, with 9 positions matching TRBD1. The CDR3 has 13 residues. Germline CDR1 SQVTM, CDR2 ANQGSEA. The trim removed 6 bases at V and 3 bases at J, leaving 5 bases unmatched. The CDR3 nucleotides are TGCAGCGTGCTGACAGGGGGTGACACTGAAGCTTTCTTT. Residues: CSVLTGGDTEAFF.

Turning to this clonotype: A read error may explain this, as a much larger clone is one base away. The rearrangement links TRBV2 to TRBJ2-1; D might be TRBD1 (6 bases). Per the germline V gene, CDR1 is SNHLY and CDR2 is FYNNEI. The CDR3 is 15 amino acids. Trimming removed 7 bases at V and 0 bases at J, with 13 bases between. CDR3 residues: CASTPDSSSYNEQFF. The DNA of the CDR3 is TGTGCCAGCACCCCGGACAGTAGCTCCTACAATGAGCAGTTCTTC.

This clonotype was detected many times. This chain joins TRBV28 and TRBJ2-2; TRBD2 matches at 8 bases. The ends lost 7 bases at V and 3 bases at J; junction bases unmatched: 10. Germline assignment: CDR1 MDHEN and CDR2 SYDVKM. The CDR3 length is 16 residues. CDR3 protein: CASTQAGVGDTGELFF. In DNA, the CDR3 is TGTGCCAGCACCCAAGCGGGAGTCGGTGACACCGGGGAGCTGTTTTTT.

The J gene is TRBJ2-5, the V gene TRBV11-2, with D tentatively TRBD1 or TRBD2 (5 bases each). The V end lost 7 bases, the J end lost 4 bases, and 22 bases lay between the germline ends. This CDR3 contains 16 residues. The germline V gene has CDR1 SGHAT and CDR2 FQNNGV. In nucleotides, the CDR3 is TGTGCCAGCAACTACTCCCGTGGTAGTGGGACAGAGACCCAGTACTTC. Translation: CASNYSRGSGTETQYF. Variable domain in full (rest from reference TRBV11-2 and TRBJ2-5): EAGVAQSPRYKIIEKRQSVAFWCNPISGHATLYWYQQILGQGPKLLIQFQNNGVVDDSQLPKDRFSAERLKGVDSTLKIQPAKLEDSAVYLCASNYSRGSGTETQYFGPGTRLLVL.

Of note for this clonotype: The junction departs from the called germline gene at one end, perhaps through a read error. This rearrangement joins TRBV6-1 to TRBJ1-2; 7 positions match TRBD1. CDR1 and CDR2 (germline): MNHNS, SASEGT. The CDR3 consists of 17 residues. The CDR3 protein is CASSTAGTEIPSFGYTF. CDR3 nucleotide sequence: TGTGCCAGCAGTACCGCCGGGACAGAGATCCCCTCTTTTGGCTACACCTTT.

V is TRBV4-1 and J is TRBJ2-7; 7 bases fit TRBD1. V lost 4 bases and J lost 9; bases outside the gene matches: 21. The CDR3 has 17 residues. Germline V CDR1 and CDR2: MGHRA, YSYEKL. The CDR3 region is CASSPAGEDRILWGQYF. The CDR3 DNA sequence: TGCGCCAGCAGCCCAGCCGGTGAGGACAGGATACTCTGGGGGCAGTACTTC.

Notes on this clonotype: The junction differs from germline at one of its ends, possibly a read error. The chain combines TRBV6-5 with TRBJ2-7; 10 bases are a match to TRBD2. The length of the CDR3 is 16 residues. The germline gives CDR1 MNHEY, CDR2 SVGAGI. CDR3 sequence: CASGATLAGYSHEQYF. The CDR3 region has the DNA TGTGCCAGCGGGGCGACACTAGCGGGGTACTCCCACGAGCAGTACTTC.

A note on this clonotype: At one boundary the junction diverges from the germline segment, which might be a read error. The chain employs TRBV11-2 and TRBJ2-1; possibly TRBD1 for D (6 bases). The CDR3 is 14 amino acids. Looked up from germline, CDR1 is SGHAT and CDR2 is FQNNGV. CDR3 region: CASSITGWPYEQFF. The CDR3 DNA is TGTGCCAGCAGCATAACAGGGTGGCCCTATGAGCAGTTTTTC.

With regard to this clonotype: One end of the junction does not line up with germline, which may come from a read error. The gene calls are TRBV5-5 and TRBJ2-2; either TRBD1 or TRBD2 may supply D (6 bases each). The V gene's germline CDR1 is SGHKS and CDR2 YYEKEE (reference sequence). The CDR3 has 17 residues. CDR3 nucleotides: TGTGCCAGCAGCCCCCCCGGGGGCCCATCGGACACTGGGGAGCTGTTTTTT. Its protein product is CASSPPGGPSDTGELFF.

V gene TRBV30 combines with J gene TRBJ2-3, with a weak D call TRBD1 (6 bases). The germline V and J ends were trimmed by 5 bases and 8 bases, with 17 bases remaining between them. The CDR3 runs to 13 residues. Looked up from germline, CDR1 is GTSNPN and CDR2 is SVGIG (reference sequence). This chain's CDR3 is CAWLTGQPVTQYF. CDR3 in DNA: TGTGCCTGGTTGACAGGACAGCCCGTTACGCAGTATTTT.

At least ten counts were recorded for this clonotype. The genes are TRBV12-3 or TRBV12-4 and TRBJ2-1; 7 nucleotides agree with TRBD2. Trimming cost V 9 bases and J 0 bases; bases outside gene matches: 2. The CDR3 length is 13 residues. For the CDR3, the DNA is TGTGCCAGTGGGGGGGGCTCCTACAATGAGCAGTTCTTC. Translating it yields CASGGGSYNEQFF.

Points on this clonotype: At one end the junction does not follow the germline gene, possibly because of a read error. The rearrangement joins TRBV29-1 to TRBJ2-1; 13 bases line up with TRBD2. Looked up from germline, CDR1 is SQVTM and CDR2 is ANQGSEA. The CDR3 totals 13 residues. CDR3 sequence: CNTRTSGSDEQFF. The CDR3 nucleotides read TGCAACACCCGGACTAGCGGGAGTGATGAGCAATTCTTC.

This chain links TRBV28 with TRBJ2-1; tentatively, D is TRBD1 or TRBD2 (5 bases each). This CDR3 contains 17 residues. Germline V gene lookup returns CDR1 MDHEN and CDR2 SYDVKM. V was pared by 2 bases and J by 7 bases, with 21 bases between. This CDR3 is CASSLRASPGPPNEQFF. Written as DNA, the CDR3 is TGTGCCAGCAGTTTAAGGGCTAGCCCAGGGCCGCCGAATGAGCAGTTCTTC.

The chain carries TRBV11-2 and TRBJ2-1, with D possibly matching TRBD1 (6 bases). The germline V gene encodes CDR1 SGHAT and CDR2 FQNNGV. This CDR3 has 15 residues. CDR3 in DNA: TGTACCGGCAGCTTAGAAGGGGGAGAGATCAACGAACAGTTCTTC. This gives the protein CTGSLEGGEINEQFF.

This clonotype showed up many times. J is TRBJ2-3 and V is TRBV29-1, with D possibly called TRBD1 or TRBD2 (5 bases each). V gave up 1 base and J gave up 5 bases, with 13 bases separating them. Germline CDR1 is SQVTM and CDR2 is ANQGSEA. There are 14 residues in the CDR3. The CDR3 nucleotides are TGCAGCGTTGAAGGGGGGAAAAGTGTAGATACGCAGTATTTT. Translating it yields CSVEGGKSVDTQYF.

As to this clonotype: A read error may explain this, as a much larger clone is one base away. The chain recombines TRBV5-4 with TRBJ1-1; D is ambiguous. Germline loops: CDR1 SGHNT, CDR2 YYREEE (reference sequence). The CDR3 covers 13 residues. The V end was cut by 7 bases, the J end by 5 bases, with 15 bases between. CDR3 coding DNA: TGTGCCAGCGGCTCCCCTCCAGCGACTGAAGCTTTCTTT. Translation gives CASGSPPATEAFF.

In the case of this clonotype: The junction departs from the called germline gene at one end, perhaps through a read error. The V call is TRBV6-5, the J call TRBJ2-5; a possible D gene is TRBD1 (5 bases). The CDR3 covers 18 residues. Looked up from germline, CDR1 is MNHEY and CDR2 is SVGAGI. CDR3 in amino acids: CASSYSDLGRGRGETQYF. The DNA of the CDR3 is TGTGCCAGTAGTTACTCTGACCTAGGAAGGGGAAGGGGAGAGACCCAGTACTTC.

This clonotype was detected many times. The chain couples TRBV4-1 to TRBJ2-5; 8 bases match TRBD2. After removal of 0 bases from V and 5 bases from J, the junction contained 11 bases not matched to a gene. This CDR3 comprises 17 residues. Germline loops: CDR1 MGHRA, CDR2 YSYEKL. The CDR3 sequence is CASSQEIGRAGFETQYF. The CDR3 DNA reads TGCGCCAGCAGCCAAGAAATCGGGAGGGCTGGTTTTGAGACCCAGTACTTC.

Concerning this clonotype itself: This likely comes from a read error, as the CDR3 has no conserved phenylalanine or tryptophan at its end. This chain connects TRBV29-1 to TRBJ2-1; no definite D call. The CDR3 is made up of 13 amino acids. Germline V gives CDR1 SQVTM, CDR2 ANQGSEA. Trimming stripped 6 bases from V and 6 bases from J, with 15 bases between. In nucleotides, the CDR3 is TGCAGCGTGAAGGCCGGACGCAGCAATGAGCAGTTCTTA. Amino acid sequence: CSVKAGRSNEQFL.